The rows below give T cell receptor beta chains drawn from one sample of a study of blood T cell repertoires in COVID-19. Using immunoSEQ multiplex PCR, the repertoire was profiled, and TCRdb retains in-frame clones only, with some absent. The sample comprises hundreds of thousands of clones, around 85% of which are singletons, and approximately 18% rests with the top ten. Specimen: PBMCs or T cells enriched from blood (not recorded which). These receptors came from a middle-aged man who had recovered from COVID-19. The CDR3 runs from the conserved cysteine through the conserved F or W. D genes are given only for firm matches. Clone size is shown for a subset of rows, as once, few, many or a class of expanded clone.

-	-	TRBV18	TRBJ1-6	CASSVQGSDSPLHF	TGTGCCAGCTCGGTACAGGGATCGGATTCACCCCTCCACTTT
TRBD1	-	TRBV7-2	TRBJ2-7	CASSPSYRTGAPEQYF	TGTGCCAGCAGCCCGAGTTATCGGACAGGGGCCCCCGAGCAGTACTTC
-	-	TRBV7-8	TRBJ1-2	CASSHNPSGGYTF	TGTGCCAGCAGTCACAATCCCTCCGGGGGCTACACCTTC
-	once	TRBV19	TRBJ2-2	CASSRFSTGELFF	TGTGCCAGTAGTAGGTTCAGTACCGGGGAGCTGTTTTTT
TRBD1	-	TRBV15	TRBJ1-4	CATLQDRGFEKLFF	TGTGCCACCCTCCAGGACAGGGGATTTGAAAAACTGTTTTTT
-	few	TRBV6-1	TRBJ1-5	CASSESVWEGPTHF	TGTGCCAGCAGTGAATCTGTGTGGGAGGGGCCCACGCATTTT
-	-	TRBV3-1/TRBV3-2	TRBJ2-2	CASSQDLASSSTGELFF	TGTGCCAGCAGCCAAGACCTGGCTAGCTCCAGCACCGGGGAGCTGTTTTTT
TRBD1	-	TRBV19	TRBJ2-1	CAKSPPAGQGLLVAYNEQFF	TGTGCCAAGTCCCCTCCGGCGGGACAGGGGCTACTAGTGGCCTACAATGAGCAGTTCTTC
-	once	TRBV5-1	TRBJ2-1	CASSLGPDFNEQFF	TGCGCCAGCAGCTTGGGTCCAGACTTTAATGAGCAGTTCTTC
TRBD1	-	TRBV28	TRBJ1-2	CASSLPWTGGYTF	TGTGCCAGCAGTTTACCTTGGACAGGTGGCTACACCTTC
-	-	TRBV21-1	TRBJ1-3	CASSGIGGHIVLLSGNTIYF	TGTGCCAGCAGCGGGATAGGGGGACATATTGTACTCCTCTCTGGAAACACCATATATTTT